The sequence of this T cell receptor (beta chain) was determined in a study of spatial heterogeneity in lung cancer. Across the study: The library had UMIs, and each TCR and UMI pair averaged more than ten raw reads. Overall study findings and caveats: Tumor mutation counts were tracked by expanded intratumoral alpha and beta TCR counts. Ubiquitous and regional nonsynonymous mutations were tracked by counts of ubiquitous and regional expanded TCRs, respectively.

TCRdb processed the 5' RACE reads anew with MiXCR; each CDR3 protein has one entry. The repertoire includes nearly 25,000 distinct CDR3 sequences, around 9.2% of them detected once, and around 7% sits in the top ten. Time point indicated: sample taken at primary tumor resection. CDR1 is SGHNT, CDR2 YYREEE, per germline (reference sequence). V was shortened by 0 bases and J by 4 bases, with 10 bases between the two germline ends. This CDR3 region has 15 residues. Concerning this clonotype: Its target is unknown.

The specimen was lung tumor tissue, collected at surgery. This TCR was sampled from a male donor with early-stage non-small cell lung cancer. The rearrangement joins TRBV5-4 to TRBJ2-2; tentatively, D is TRBD1 (6 bases). The CDR3 loop is CASSLAGAFTGELFF. CDR3 coding DNA: TGTGCCAGCAGCTTGGCAGGGGCTTTCACCGGGGAGCTGTTTTTT. Full variable domain (rest looked up from reference TRBV5-4 and TRBJ2-2): ETGVTQSPTHLIKTRGQQVTLRCSSQSGHNTVSWYQQALGQGPQFIFQYYREEENGRGNFPPRFSGLQFPNYSSELNVNALELDDSALYLCASSLAGAFTGELFFGEGSRLTVL.